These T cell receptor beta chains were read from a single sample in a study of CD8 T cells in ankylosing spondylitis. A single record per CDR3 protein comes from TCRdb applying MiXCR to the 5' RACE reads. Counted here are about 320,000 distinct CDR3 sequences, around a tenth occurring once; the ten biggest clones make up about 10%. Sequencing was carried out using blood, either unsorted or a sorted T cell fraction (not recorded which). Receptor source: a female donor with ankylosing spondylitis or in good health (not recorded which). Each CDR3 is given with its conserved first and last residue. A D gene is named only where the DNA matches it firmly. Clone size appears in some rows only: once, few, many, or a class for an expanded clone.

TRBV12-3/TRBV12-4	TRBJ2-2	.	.	TGTGCCAGCAGTTTAGGGGAGACGGTCGCCGGGGAGCTGTTTTTT	CASSLGETVAGELFF
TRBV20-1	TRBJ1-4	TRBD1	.	TGCAGTGCTACCAGGACAGGGGGCGCGAATGAAAAACTGTTTTTT	CSATRTGGANEKLFF
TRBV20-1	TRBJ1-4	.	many	TGCAGTGCCGGTGGAGGCCTAAATGAAAAACTGTTTTTT	CSAGGGLNEKLFF
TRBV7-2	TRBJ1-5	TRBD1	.	TGTGCCTGCAGCGCCCCGCCCGGGACAGGGGGTGTTCAGCCCCAGCATTTT	CACSAPPGTGGVQPQHF
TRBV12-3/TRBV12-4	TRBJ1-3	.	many	TGTGCCAGCAGTTCCAAAGGACACGGGAACACCATATATTTT	CASSSKGHGNTIYF
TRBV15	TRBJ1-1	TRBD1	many	TGTGCCACCAGCAGAGATGCAGGGGGGAACACTGAAGCTTTCTTT	CATSRDAGGNTEAFF
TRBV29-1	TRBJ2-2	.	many	TGCAGCGTTGAGGTTGGGGCGAACACCGGGGAGCTGTTTTTT	CSVEVGANTGELFF
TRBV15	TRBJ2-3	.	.	TGTGCCACCAGCAGAGATCGGACTCCGCCGCGGATCACTCACACCACAGATACGCAGTATTTT	CATSRDRTPPRITHTTDTQYF
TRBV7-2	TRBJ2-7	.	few	.	CASSFGPGLAGHYEQYF
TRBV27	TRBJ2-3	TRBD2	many	TGTGCCAGCAGTCTCATTAGCGGGAGGGCAACAGATACGCAGTATTTT	CASSLISGRATDTQYF
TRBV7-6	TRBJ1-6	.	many	TGTGCCAGCAGCTCTAGGGTGGGTTCACCCCTCCACTTT	CASSSRVGSPLHF
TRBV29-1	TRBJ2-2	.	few	TGCAGCGTTGAAGGAACCGGGGAGCTGTTTTTT	CSVEGTGELFF
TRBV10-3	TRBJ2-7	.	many	TGTGCCATCAGCGCGGCACAGGGTACCGAGCAGTACTTC	CAISAAQGTEQYF
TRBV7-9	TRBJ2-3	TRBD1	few	TGTGCCAGCAGCTTAAAACAGGGGGCCCGCACAGATACGCAGTATTTT	CASSLKQGARTDTQYF
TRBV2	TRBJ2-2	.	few	TGTGCCAGCAGTGAAGTAGAGGGTTGGATCGGGGAGCTGTTTTTT	CASSEVEGWIGELFF
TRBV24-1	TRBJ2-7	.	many	TGTGCCACCAGTGATGCTCACAGGGATCAGCAGTACTTC	CATSDAHRDQQYF
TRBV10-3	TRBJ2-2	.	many	TGTGCCATCAGTGAGTCGAAGCTGAGCGGGGAGCTGTTTTTT	CAISESKLSGELFF
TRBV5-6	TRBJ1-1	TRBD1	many	TGTGCCAGCAGCAGACGGACAGGGGTTTTGAACACTGAAGCTTTCTTT	CASSRRTGVLNTEAFF
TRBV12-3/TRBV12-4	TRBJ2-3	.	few	TGTGCCAGCAGTTTCGTTCCAGATACGCAGTATTTT	CASSFVPDTQYF
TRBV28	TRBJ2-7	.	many	TGTGCCAGCAGAACAATCCTAGGGCAGTACTTC	CASRTILGQYF
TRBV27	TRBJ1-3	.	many	TGTGCCAGCAGTCCGCACAGGGAAACTGGAAACACCATATATTTT	CASSPHRETGNTIYF
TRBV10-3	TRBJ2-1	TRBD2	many	TGTGCCACCCAGGGACTAAGCAATGAGCAGTTCTTC	CATQGLSNEQFF
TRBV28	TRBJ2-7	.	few	TGTGCCAGCAGTTTCCTTCAGAGCTACGAGCAGTACTTC	CASSFLQSYEQYF
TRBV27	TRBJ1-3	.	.	TGTGCCAGCATCCCTGCCACTGGAAACACCATATATTTT	CASIPATGNTIYF